Listed here is a single T cell receptor (beta chain). Its antigen remains unidentified. The method was immunoSEQ multiplex PCR; TCRdb's version includes in-frame clones alone and lacks a portion of them. The table has just over 60,000 clones, approximately 88% seen once; the top ten hold roughly an eighth. The length of the CDR3 is 12 residues. Germline-derived CDR1 and CDR2 are SEHNR and FQNEAQ (reference sequence). Trimming cost V 4 bases and J 7 bases, with 11 bases left between them. The source of the sample is a study of PD-1 blockade in classical Hodgkin lymphoma. Overall study results and limits: Baseline diversity was lower in partial responders and progressors than complete responders. Underlying causes for the observed repertoire differences were not defined, possibly disease activity or prior therapy.

Each patient experienced a relapse that followed autologous stem cell transplantation, and brentuximab vedotin exposure varied. The patients, who had relapsed/refractory classical Hodgkin lymphoma, achieved best responses of complete response, partial response or progressive disease. This material consisted of peripheral blood mononuclear cells (PBMCs), taken at baseline. The sequence derives from a human donor with classical Hodgkin lymphoma. The chain links TRBV7-9 to TRBJ2-7; D is ambiguous. The CDR3 is CASSSDQREQYF. Written as DNA, the CDR3 is TGTGCCAGCAGCTCAGACCAGAGAGAGCAGTACTTC.